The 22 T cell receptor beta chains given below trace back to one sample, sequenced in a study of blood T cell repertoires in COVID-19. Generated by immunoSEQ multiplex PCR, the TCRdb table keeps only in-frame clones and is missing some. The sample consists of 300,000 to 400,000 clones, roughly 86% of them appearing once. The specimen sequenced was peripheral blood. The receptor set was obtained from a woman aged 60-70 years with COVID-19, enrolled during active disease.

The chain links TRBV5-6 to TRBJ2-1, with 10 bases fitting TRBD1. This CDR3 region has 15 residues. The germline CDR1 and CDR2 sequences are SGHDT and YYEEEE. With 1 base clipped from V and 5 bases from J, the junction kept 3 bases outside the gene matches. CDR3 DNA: TGTGCCAGCAGCTTGTGGGACAGGGGAAACAATGAGCAGTTCTTC. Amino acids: CASSLWDRGNNEQFF.

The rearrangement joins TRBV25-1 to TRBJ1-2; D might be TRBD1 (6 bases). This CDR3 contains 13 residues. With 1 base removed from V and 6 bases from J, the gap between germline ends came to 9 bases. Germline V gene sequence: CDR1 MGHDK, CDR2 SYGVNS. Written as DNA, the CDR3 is TGTGCCAGCAGTGAATTTCACAGGGATGGCTACACCTTC. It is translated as CASSEFHRDGYTF.

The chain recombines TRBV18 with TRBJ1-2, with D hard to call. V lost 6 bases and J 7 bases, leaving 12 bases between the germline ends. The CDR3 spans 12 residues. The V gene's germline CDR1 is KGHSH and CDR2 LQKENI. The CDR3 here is CASSPQRGGYTF. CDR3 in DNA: TGTGCCAGCTCGCCCCAAAGAGGTGGCTACACCTTC. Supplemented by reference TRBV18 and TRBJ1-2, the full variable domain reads NAGVMQNPRHLVRRRGQEARLRCSPMKGHSHVYWYRQLPEEGLKFMVYLQKENIIDESGMPKERFSAEFPKEGPSILRIQQVVRGDSAAYFCASSPQRGGYTFGSGTRLTVV.

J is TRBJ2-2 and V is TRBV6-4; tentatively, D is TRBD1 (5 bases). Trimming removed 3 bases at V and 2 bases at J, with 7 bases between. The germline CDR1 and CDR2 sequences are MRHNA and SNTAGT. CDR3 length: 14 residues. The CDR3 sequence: CASSEGANTGELFF. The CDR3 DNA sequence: TGTGCCAGCAGTGAAGGGGCCAACACCGGGGAGCTGTTTTTT.

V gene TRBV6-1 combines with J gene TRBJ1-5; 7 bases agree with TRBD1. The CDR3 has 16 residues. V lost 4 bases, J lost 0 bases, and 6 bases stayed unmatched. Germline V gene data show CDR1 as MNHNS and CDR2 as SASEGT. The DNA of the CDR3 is TGTGCCAGCAGTGTCCGAGACAGGGCTAGCAATCAGCCCCAGCATTTT. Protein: CASSVRDRASNQPQHF.

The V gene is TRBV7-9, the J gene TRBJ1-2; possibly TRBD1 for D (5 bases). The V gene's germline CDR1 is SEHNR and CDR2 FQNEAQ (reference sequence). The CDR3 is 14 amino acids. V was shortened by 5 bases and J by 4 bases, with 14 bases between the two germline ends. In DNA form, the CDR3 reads TGTGCCAGCAGCCCCGTCCAGGGAAGCTATGGCTACACCTTC. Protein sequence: CASSPVQGSYGYTF.

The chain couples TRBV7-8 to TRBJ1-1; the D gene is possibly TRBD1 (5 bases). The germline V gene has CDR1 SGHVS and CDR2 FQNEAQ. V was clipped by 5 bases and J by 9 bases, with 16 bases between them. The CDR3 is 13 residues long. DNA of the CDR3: TGTGCCAGCAGCACAGACAGCTACCCTAAAGCTTTCTTT. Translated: CASSTDSYPKAFF.

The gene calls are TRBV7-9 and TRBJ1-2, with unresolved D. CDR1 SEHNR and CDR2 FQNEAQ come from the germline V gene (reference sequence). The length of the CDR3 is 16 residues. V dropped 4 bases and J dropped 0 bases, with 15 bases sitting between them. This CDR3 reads CASSSPGRAPNYGYTF. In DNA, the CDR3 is TGTGCCAGCAGCTCCCCAGGCAGAGCCCCTAACTATGGCTACACCTTC. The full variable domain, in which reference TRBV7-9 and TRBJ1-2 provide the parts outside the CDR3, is DTGVSQNPRHKITKRGQNVTFRCDPISEHNRLYWYRQTLGQGPEFLTYFQNEAQLEKSRLLSDRFSAERPKGSFSTLEIQRTEQGDSAMYLCASSSPGRAPNYGYTFGSGTRLTVV.

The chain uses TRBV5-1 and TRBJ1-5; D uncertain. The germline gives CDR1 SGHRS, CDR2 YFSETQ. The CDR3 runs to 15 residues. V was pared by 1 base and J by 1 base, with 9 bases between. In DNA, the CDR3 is TGCGCCAGCAGCTTGAGTTACGGGAGCAATCAGCCCCAGCATTTT. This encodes CASSLSYGSNQPQHF.

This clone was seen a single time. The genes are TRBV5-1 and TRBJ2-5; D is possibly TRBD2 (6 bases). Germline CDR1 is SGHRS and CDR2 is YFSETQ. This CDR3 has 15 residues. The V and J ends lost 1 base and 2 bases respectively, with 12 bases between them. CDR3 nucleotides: TGCGCCAGCAGCTTGATCCCTAGCGCTCAAGAGACCCAGTACTTC. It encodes CASSLIPSAQETQYF.

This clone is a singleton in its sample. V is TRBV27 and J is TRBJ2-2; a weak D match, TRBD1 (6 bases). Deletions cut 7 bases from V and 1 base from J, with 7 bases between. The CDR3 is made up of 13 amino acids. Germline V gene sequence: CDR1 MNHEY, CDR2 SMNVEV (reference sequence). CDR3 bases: TGTGCCAGCACGGACAGGAACACCGGGGAGCTGTTTTTT. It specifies CASTDRNTGELFF.

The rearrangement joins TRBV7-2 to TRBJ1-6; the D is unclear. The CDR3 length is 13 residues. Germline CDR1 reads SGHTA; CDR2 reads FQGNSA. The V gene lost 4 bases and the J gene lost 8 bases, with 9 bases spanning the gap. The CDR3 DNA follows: TGTGCCAGCAGCTCCCAAGGAGATTCACCCCTCCACTTT. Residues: CASSSQGDSPLHF. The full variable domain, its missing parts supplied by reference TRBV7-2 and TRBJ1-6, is GAGVSQSPSNKVTEKGKDVELRCDPISGHTALYWYRQSLGQGLEFLIYFQGNSAPDKSGLPSDRFSAERTGGSVSTLTIQRTQQEDSAVYLCASSSQGDSPLHFGNGTRLTVT.

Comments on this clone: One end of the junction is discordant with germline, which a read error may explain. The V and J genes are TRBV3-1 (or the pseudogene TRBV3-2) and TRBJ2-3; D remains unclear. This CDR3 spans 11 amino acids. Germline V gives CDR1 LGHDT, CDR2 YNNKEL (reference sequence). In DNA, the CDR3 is TGTGCCAGCAGTTCCCCGGTAGCCTCCCATTTT. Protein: CASSSPVASHF.

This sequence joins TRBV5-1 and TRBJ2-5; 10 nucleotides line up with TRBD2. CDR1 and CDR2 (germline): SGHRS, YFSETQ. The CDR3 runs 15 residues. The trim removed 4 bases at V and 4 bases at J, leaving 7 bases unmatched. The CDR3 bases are TGCGCCAGCAGCGCTGGGGCTAGCGGGAGAGAGACCCAGTACTTC. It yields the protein CASSAGASGRETQYF.

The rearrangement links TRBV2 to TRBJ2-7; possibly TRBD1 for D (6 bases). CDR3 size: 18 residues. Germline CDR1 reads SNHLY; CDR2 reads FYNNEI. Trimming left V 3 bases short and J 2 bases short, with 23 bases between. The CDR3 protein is CASSEGEGRGSRPYEQYF. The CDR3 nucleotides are TGTGCCAGCAGTGAGGGTGAGGGCAGGGGCAGTAGGCCCTACGAGCAGTACTTC. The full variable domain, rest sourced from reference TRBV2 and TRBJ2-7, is EPEVTQTPSHQVTQMGQEVILRCVPISNHLYFYWYRQILGQKVEFLVSFYNNEISEKSEIFDDQFSVERPDGSNFTLKIRSTKLEDSAMYFCASSEGEGRGSRPYEQYFGPGTRLTVT.

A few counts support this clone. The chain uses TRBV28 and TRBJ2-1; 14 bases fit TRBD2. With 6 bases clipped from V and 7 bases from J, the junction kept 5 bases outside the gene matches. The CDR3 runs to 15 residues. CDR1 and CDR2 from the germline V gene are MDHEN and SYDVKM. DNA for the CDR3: TGTGCCAGCAGCCAGACTAGCGGGGGGGCAAATGAGCAGTTCTTC. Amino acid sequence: CASSQTSGGANEQFF.

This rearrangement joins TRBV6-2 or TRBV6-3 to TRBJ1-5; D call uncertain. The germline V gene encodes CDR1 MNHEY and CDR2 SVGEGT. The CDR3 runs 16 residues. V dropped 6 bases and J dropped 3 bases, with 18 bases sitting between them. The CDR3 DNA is TGTGCCAGCAGCCCATACTCCGCAAACCCCAATCAGCCCCAGCATTTT. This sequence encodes CASSPYSANPNQPQHF.

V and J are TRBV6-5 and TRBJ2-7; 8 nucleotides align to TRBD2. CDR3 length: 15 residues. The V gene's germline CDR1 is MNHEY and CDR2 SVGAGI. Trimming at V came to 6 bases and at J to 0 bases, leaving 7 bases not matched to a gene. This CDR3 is CASSSSGASSYEQYF. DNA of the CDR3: TGTGCCAGCAGCAGTAGCGGGGCGAGCTCCTACGAGCAGTACTTC.

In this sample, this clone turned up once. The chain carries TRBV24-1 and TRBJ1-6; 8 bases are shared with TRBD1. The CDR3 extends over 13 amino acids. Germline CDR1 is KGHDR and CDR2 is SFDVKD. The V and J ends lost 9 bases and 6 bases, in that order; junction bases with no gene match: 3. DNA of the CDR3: TGTGCCACCTCCGGGACAGGTAATTCACCCCTCCACTTT. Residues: CATSGTGNSPLHF.

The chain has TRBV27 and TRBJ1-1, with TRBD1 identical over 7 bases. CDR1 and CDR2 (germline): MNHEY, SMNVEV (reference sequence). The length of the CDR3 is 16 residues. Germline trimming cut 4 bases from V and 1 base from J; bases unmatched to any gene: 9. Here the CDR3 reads CASSSTGQPTNTEAFF. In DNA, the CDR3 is TGTGCCAGCAGTTCTACGGGACAGCCTACGAACACTGAAGCTTTCTTT.

The CDR3 loop is CASSQARTPPGNTIYF. CDR3 bases: TGCGCCAGCAGCCAAGCAAGGACACCACCTGGAAACACCATATATTTT. The V gene is TRBV4-1, the J gene TRBJ1-3, with D maybe TRBD1 (5 bases). CDR3 length equals 16 residues. Germline CDR1 is MGHRA and CDR2 is YSYEKL. V shed 1 base and J shed 2 bases, with 12 bases lying between them.

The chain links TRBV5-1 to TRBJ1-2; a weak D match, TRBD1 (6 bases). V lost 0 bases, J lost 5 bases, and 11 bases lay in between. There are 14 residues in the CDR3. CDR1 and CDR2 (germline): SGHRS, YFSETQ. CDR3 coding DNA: TGCGCCAGCAGCTTGGAAGGACAGTTATATGGCTACACCTTC. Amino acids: CASSLEGQLYGYTF.